This T cell receptor (beta chain) was retrieved from a study of blood T cell repertoires in COVID-19. Study-level background: Sample material is recorded as cDNA or gDNA derived from T cells, B-cell-depleted T cells, or PBMCs.

In the original workflow: Reference gene primer amplification gave estimated nucleated cell counts. Assay used: immunoSEQ multiplex PCR; TCRdb lists only in-frame clones, some missing. V, J and clone size reflect that table, while D and trimming were determined from the DNA. The top ten hold about 0.91% of the sample, which has 200,000 to 250,000 clones, roughly 84% seen once. Per germline, CDR1 MNHEY and CDR2 SMNVEV (reference sequence). Trimming removed 4 bases from V and 2 bases from J; junction bases left unmatched: 10. The CDR3 consists of 17 residues. V is TRBV27 and J is TRBJ2-7; 11 bases agree with TRBD2. The sequence came from a man aged 35 to 55 with acute or convalescent COVID-19. Specimen: peripheral blood. The CDR3 nucleotides read TGTGCCAGCAGTTCCCTAGCGGGGGGCCGATCAACCTACGAGCAGTACTTC. Its protein product is CASSSLAGGRSTYEQYF.